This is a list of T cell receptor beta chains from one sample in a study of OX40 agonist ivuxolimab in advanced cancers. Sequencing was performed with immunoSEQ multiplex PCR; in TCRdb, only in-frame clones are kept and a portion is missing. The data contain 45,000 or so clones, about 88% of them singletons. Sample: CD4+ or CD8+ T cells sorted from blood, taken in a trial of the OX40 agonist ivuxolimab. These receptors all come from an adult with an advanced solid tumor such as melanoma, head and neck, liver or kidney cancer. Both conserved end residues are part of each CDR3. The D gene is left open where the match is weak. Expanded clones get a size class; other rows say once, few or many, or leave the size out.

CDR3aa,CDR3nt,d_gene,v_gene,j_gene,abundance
CAWGDAFTGELFF,TGTGCCTGGGGGGACGCTTTCACCGGGGAGCTGTTTTTT,NA,TRBV30,TRBJ2-2,NA
CASSLDLAGGQYEQYF,TGTGCCAGCAGCTTAGACCTAGCGGGAGGGCAATACGAGCAGTACTTC,TRBD2,TRBV7-2,TRBJ2-7,once
CASRKGLVAEKLFF,TGTGCCAGCAGAAAAGGGTTGGTTGCTGAAAAACTGTTTTTT,NA,TRBV6-5,TRBJ1-4,NA
CAGWTSGSFETQYF,TGTGCCGGATGGACTAGCGGGAGTTTTGAGACCCAGTACTTC,TRBD2,TRBV28,TRBJ2-5,once
CASSQEGQVSYEQYF,TGTGCCAGCAGCCAAGAGGGACAGGTCTCCTACGAGCAGTACTTC,TRBD1,TRBV4-2,TRBJ2-7,NA
CASSLAGQNYEQYF,TGTGCCAGCAGCTTGGCTGGGCAGAACTACGAGCAGTACTTC,NA,TRBV5-5,TRBJ2-7,NA
CATSRGVGKGGDTQYF,TGTGCCACCAGCAGAGGGGTAGGAAAAGGTGGAGATACGCAGTATTTT,NA,TRBV15,TRBJ2-3,NA
CASSSLPNEQFF,TGTGCCAGCAGCTCGTTACCAAATGAGCAGTTCTTC,NA,TRBV5-6,TRBJ2-1,NA
CASSVDPELYEQYF,TGTGCCAGCAGCGTAGATCCAGAGCTCTACGAGCAGTACTTC,NA,TRBV9,TRBJ2-7,NA
CASSLAGLHNEQFF,TGTGCCAGCAGCTTAGCGGGACTACACAATGAGCAGTTCTTC,TRBD2,TRBV7-2,TRBJ2-1,NA
CASSLNGGTGNGEQYF,TGTGCCAGCAGCTTAAACGGGGGGACAGGGAATGGCGAGCAGTACTTC,TRBD1,TRBV7-6,TRBJ2-7,NA
CASRQGPFADTGELFF,TGTGCCAGCCGACAGGGGCCCTTCGCGGACACCGGGGAGCTGTTTTTT,TRBD1,TRBV6-4,TRBJ2-2,once
CASSRTGWGGELFF,TGTGCCAGCAGCAGGACAGGTTGGGGCGGGGAGCTGTTTTTT,TRBD1,TRBV11-3,TRBJ2-2,NA
CASSYSRDNQPQHF,TGTGCCAGCAGTTACTCCAGGGACAATCAGCCCCAGCATTTT,NA,TRBV6-5,TRBJ1-5,few
CASSRQNTGELFF,TGTGCCAGCAGCCGACAGAACACCGGGGAGCTGTTTTTT,NA,TRBV27,TRBJ2-2,few
CASGERVNNEQFF,TGTGCCAGCGGGGAGAGGGTCAACAATGAGCAGTTCTTC,NA,TRBV6-6,TRBJ2-1,NA
CASSHTDTQYF,TGTGCCAGCAGCCACACAGATACGCAGTATTTT,NA,TRBV13,TRBJ2-3,NA
CASSLVGQGLSRGYTF,TGTGCCAGCAGCTTAGTTGGACAGGGACTTTCTCGTGGCTACACCTTC,TRBD1,TRBV11-2,TRBJ1-2,NA
CAWSVRDRGADQPQHF,TGTGCCTGGAGTGTACGGGACAGGGGAGCGGATCAGCCCCAGCATTTT,TRBD1,TRBV30,TRBJ1-5,NA
CASSPPGQPTNEKLFF,TGTGCCAGCAGTCCGCCCGGACAGCCTACTAATGAAAAACTGTTTTTT,NA,TRBV27,TRBJ1-4,NA
CATSTGPTSGAWGDTQYF,TGTGCCACCTCAACGGGCCCAACTAGCGGGGCCTGGGGGGATACGCAGTATTTT,TRBD2,TRBV19,TRBJ2-3,NA
CASSLETQYF,TGTGCCAGCAGCTTAGAGACCCAGTACTTC,NA,TRBV7-2,TRBJ2-5,once
CASSEGLAGDLANTGELFF,TGTGCCAGCAGCGAAGGACTAGCGGGAGACCTCGCGAACACCGGGGAGCTGTTTTTT,TRBD2,TRBV7-6,TRBJ2-2,NA
CSVEGVGLAGYGNEQFF,TGCAGCGTTGAAGGGGTGGGACTAGCGGGATATGGCAATGAGCAGTTCTTC,TRBD2,TRBV29-1,TRBJ2-1,once
CASSVDRGGNTIYF,TGTGCCAGCTCGGTAGATCGCGGAGGAAACACCATATATTTT,NA,TRBV18,TRBJ1-3,NA
CAISESQGLRGSGTTGELFF,TGTGCCATCAGTGAGTCGCAGGGGCTCAGGGGTAGCGGGACCACCGGGGAGCTGTTTTTT,TRBD2,TRBV10-3,TRBJ2-2,NA
CASSQYDRVNTEAFF,TGCGCCAGCAGCCAATATGACAGGGTGAACACTGAAGCTTTCTTT,TRBD1,TRBV4-3,TRBJ1-1,once
CATSRDDRGDTQYF,TGTGCCACCAGCAGAGATGACCGGGGGGATACGCAGTATTTT,NA,TRBV15,TRBJ2-3,NA
CASTGGGQETQYF,TGTGCCAGCACAGGGGGCGGGCAAGAGACCCAGTACTTC,TRBD1,TRBV2,TRBJ2-5,NA
CASSPGQVKTQYF,TGTGCCAGTAGTCCGGGACAGGTCAAGACCCAGTACTTC,TRBD1,TRBV19,TRBJ2-5,NA
CASSEMVGGEAETQYF,TGTGCCAGCAGTGAAATGGTAGGGGGGGAGGCAGAGACCCAGTACTTC,NA,TRBV6-1,TRBJ2-5,NA
CASLRFNNEQFF,TGTGCCAGCTTGCGCTTTAACAATGAGCAGTTCTTC,NA,TRBV28,TRBJ2-1,NA
CASNIPTGARSGNTIYF,TGTGCCAGCAACATACCGACAGGGGCCCGCTCTGGAAACACCATATATTTT,NA,TRBV21-1,TRBJ1-3,NA
CAWASRTGRSNEQFF,TGTGCCTGGGCTTCCAGGACAGGGAGGTCCAATGAGCAGTTCTTC,TRBD1,TRBV30,TRBJ2-1,NA
CASSLAGAEAFF,TGTGCCAGCAGCTTAGCGGGGGCTGAAGCTTTCTTT,NA,TRBV7-9,TRBJ1-1,few
CASSLANRGWDTQYF,TGTGCCAGCAGCTTAGCTAATAGGGGTTGGGATACGCAGTATTTT,NA,TRBV11-3,TRBJ2-3,NA
CASSPDRNYGYTF,TGTGCCAGCAGCCCCGACAGGAACTATGGCTACACCTTC,NA,TRBV7-3,TRBJ1-2,once
CASTETRNNEKLFF,TGTGCCAGTACAGAGACACGGAATAATGAAAAACTGTTTTTT,NA,TRBV19,TRBJ1-4,NA
CASSIQLIAGDTDTQYF,TGTGCCAGTAGTATTCAATTAATAGCGGGAGACACAGATACGCAGTATTTT,TRBD2,TRBV19,TRBJ2-3,NA
CASSLGGTDTQYF,TGTGCTAGCAGCTTGGGTGGAACAGATACGCAGTATTTT,NA,TRBV7-7,TRBJ2-3,NA
CASSQGGGRYNEQFF,TGCGCCAGCAGCCAGGGGGGCGGGAGGTACAATGAGCAGTTCTTC,TRBD2,TRBV4-3,TRBJ2-1,NA
CASRRQGGTYEQYF,TGTGCCAGTAGAAGACAGGGGGGGACCTACGAGCAGTACTTC,TRBD1,TRBV19,TRBJ2-7,NA
CASSDGPTGELFF,TGCGCCAGCAGCGACGGACCCACCGGGGAGCTGTTTTTT,NA,TRBV5-1,TRBJ2-2,NA
CASSVMSDNTIYF,TGTGCCAGCAGCGTAATGTCCGACAACACCATATATTTT,NA,TRBV9,TRBJ1-3,once
CASSLNGDGYTF,TGTGCCAGCAGCTTAAACGGGGATGGCTACACCTTC,NA,TRBV7-3,TRBJ1-2,once
CATSTTGDTQYF,TGTGCCACCAGCACGACAGGGGATACGCAGTATTTT,TRBD1,TRBV15,TRBJ2-3,once
CASSLSSGVSYEQYF,TGTGCCAGCAGCTTGAGTAGCGGGGTCTCCTACGAGCAGTACTTC,TRBD2,TRBV5-4,TRBJ2-7,NA
CASSFAGPSMNTEAFF,TGCGCCAGCAGCTTCGCAGGTCCTAGTATGAACACTGAAGCTTTCTTT,NA,TRBV5-1,TRBJ1-1,NA
CASSQDSLAGGAEQFF,TGCGCCAGCAGCCAAGATAGCCTAGCGGGAGGGGCTGAGCAGTTCTTC,TRBD2,TRBV4-3,TRBJ2-1,NA
CASSGLTSRPGIYNEQFF,TGTGCCAGCAGTGGGCTGACTAGCCGGCCGGGGATATACAATGAGCAGTTCTTC,TRBD2,TRBV4-2,TRBJ2-1,NA
CAWSPDRSGIQYF,TGTGCCTGGAGTCCCGACAGGAGCGGGATTCAGTACTTC,NA,TRBV30,TRBJ2-4,NA
CASSFTDSNQPQHF,TGTGCCAGCAGTTTTACGGATAGCAATCAGCCCCAGCATTTT,NA,TRBV28,TRBJ1-5,few
CASSPRTNSPLHF,TGTGCCAGCTCACCCCGAACTAATTCACCCCTCCACTTT,NA,TRBV18,TRBJ1-6,NA
CASTPAGGGQPQHF,TGCGCCAGTACCCCGGCAGGGGGTGGGCAGCCCCAGCATTTT,TRBD1,TRBV10-2,TRBJ1-5,NA